This record looks at one TCR beta chain sequence and its context. Assay used: immunoSEQ multiplex PCR; TCRdb lists only in-frame clones, some missing. The sample gives more than 25,000 clones, roughly 92% of which show up once; roughly 10% is in the top ten. These data are taken from a study of T cell clonotyping in hematopoietic cell transplantation. The germline CDR1 and CDR2 sequences are LNHDA and SQIVND (reference sequence). With 3 bases removed from V and 3 bases from J, the gap between germline ends came to 15 bases. The CDR3 runs 16 residues. The specimen was PBMCs, collected 100 days after allogeneic stem cell transplant. The chain combines TRBV19 with TRBJ1-5; no reliable D call. This clonotype originated in a female patient aged 50-59 years who had an allogeneic stem cell transplant from a related donor, so the T cells may come from the graft donor. Some clones in this sample may be carry-over from other donors' samples. The CDR3 nucleotides are TGTGCCAGTAGTATCCCCCCCGGGCCAGACAATCAGCCCCAGCATTTT. This translates into CASSIPPGPDNQPQHF. Drawing the rest from reference TRBV19 and TRBJ1-5, the complete variable domain is DGGITQSPKYLFRKEGQNVTLSCEQNLNHDAMYWYRQDPGQGLRLIYYSQIVNDFQKGDIAEGYSVSREKKESFPLTVTSAQKNPTAFYLCASSIPPGPDNQPQHFGDGTRLSIL.